This entry describes one T cell receptor beta chain. Trimming removed 8 bases from V and 1 base from J; junction bases left unmatched: 9. The germline CDR1 and CDR2 sequences are KGHSH and LQKENI. CDR3 length: 16 amino acids. The data belong to a study of blood T cell repertoires in COVID-19. Whole-study context: The samples span acute and convalescent COVID-19 from the United States, Italy and Spain.

Original handling: Amplifying reference gene primers gave estimates of nucleated cell counts. Libraries were prepared by immunoSEQ multiplex PCR; TCRdb keeps only in-frame clonotypes and omits some of them. For V, J and clone size, that table is used; D and trimming come from the DNA. This table holds roughly 250,000 clones, 75% to 85% found once. This TCR was sampled from a woman in her seventies with acute or convalescent COVID-19. Source material: peripheral blood. The rearrangement uses TRBV18 and TRBJ2-3; 10 bases align to TRBD1. The CDR3 protein is CASDRDRGWGTDTQYF. The CDR3 DNA is TGTGCCAGCGACCGGGACAGGGGTTGGGGCACAGATACGCAGTATTTT.